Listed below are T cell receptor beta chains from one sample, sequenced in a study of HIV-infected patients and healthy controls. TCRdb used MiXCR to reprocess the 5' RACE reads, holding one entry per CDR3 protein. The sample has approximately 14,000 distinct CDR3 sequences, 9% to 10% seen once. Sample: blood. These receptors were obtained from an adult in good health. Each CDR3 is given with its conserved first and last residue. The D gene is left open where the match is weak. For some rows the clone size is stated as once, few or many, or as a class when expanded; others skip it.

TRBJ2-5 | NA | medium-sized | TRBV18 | TGTGCCAGCTCACCAATGGGAGAGACCCAGTACTTC | CASSPMGETQYF
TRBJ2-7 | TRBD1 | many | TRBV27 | TGTGCCAGCAGTTTCGATCCACCGGGACAGAGGAGAGTACGGGAGCAGTACTTC | CASSFDPPGQRRVREQYF
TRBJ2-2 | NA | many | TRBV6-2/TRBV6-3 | TGTGCCAGCATCAGGGGCGAAGTACGCACCGGGGAGCTGTTTTTT | CASIRGEVRTGELFF
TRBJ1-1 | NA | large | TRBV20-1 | TGCAGTGCTAGGGGAAGGGACACTGAAGCTTTCTTT | CSARGRDTEAFF
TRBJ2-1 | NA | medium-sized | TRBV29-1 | TGCAGCGTTGCCGGGAAGATACTGTACAATGAGCAGTTCTTC | CSVAGKILYNEQFF
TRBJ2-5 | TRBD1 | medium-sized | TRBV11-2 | TGTGCCAGCAGCTCCGGGACAGGGGGAGAGACCCAGTACTTC | CASSSGTGGETQYF
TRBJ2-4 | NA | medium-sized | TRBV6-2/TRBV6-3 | TGTGCCAGCAGTTACTCTGGGAGCCCAAACATTCAGTACTTC | CASSYSGSPNIQYF
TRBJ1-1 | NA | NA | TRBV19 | TGTGCCAGTAGTATTGGGGCCGGGACAAAGAACACTGAAGCTTTCTTT | CASSIGAGTKNTEAFF
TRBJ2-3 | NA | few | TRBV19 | TGTGCCAGTAGTATAGAAATAGGAGATACGCAGTATTTT | CASSIEIGDTQYF
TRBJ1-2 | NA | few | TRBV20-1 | TGCAGTGCTAGAGTAGGGGCGAGTGCCTATGGCTACACCTTC | CSARVGASAYGYTF
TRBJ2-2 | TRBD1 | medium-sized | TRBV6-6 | TGTGCCAGCAGTTATTTACCGGGACAGGGGGCCGGCGGGGAGCTGTTTTTT | CASSYLPGQGAGGELFF
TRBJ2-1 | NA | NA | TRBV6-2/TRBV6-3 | TGTGCCAGCAGTTACTCAAATGAGCAGTTCTTC | CASSYSNEQFF
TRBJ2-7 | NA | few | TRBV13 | TGTGCCAGCAGGACACAGGGTTCCGGCTTGCGGGAGCAGTACTTC | CASRTQGSGLREQYF
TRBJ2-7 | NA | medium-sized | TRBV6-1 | TGTGCCAGCAGTGAAAGCTGGGATCGGGCCTACGAGCAGTACTTC | CASSESWDRAYEQYF
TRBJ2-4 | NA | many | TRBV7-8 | TGTGCCAGCAGCTATGGACTCGAATCGAGGGACAAAAACATTCAGTACTTC | CASSYGLESRDKNIQYF
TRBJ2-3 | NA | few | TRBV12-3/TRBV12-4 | TGTGCCAGCAGTTACATCACAGATACGCAGTATTTT | CASSYITDTQYF
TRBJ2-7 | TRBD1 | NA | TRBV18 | TGTGCCAGCTCACGCCGGACAGGTGGTTACGAGCAGTACTTC | CASSRRTGGYEQYF
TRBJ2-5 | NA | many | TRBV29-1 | TGCAGCGTCCATGGGTTAGAGACCCAGTACTTC | CSVHGLETQYF
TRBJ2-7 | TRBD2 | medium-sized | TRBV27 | TGTGCCAGCAGCAGTTGGGGGGGGACGGACTTATCCAAGCAGTACTTC | CASSSWGGTDLSKQYF
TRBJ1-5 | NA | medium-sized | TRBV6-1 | TGTGCCAGCAGTGTGGGTGGAGGGGGCAATCAGCCCCAGCATTTT | CASSVGGGGNQPQHF
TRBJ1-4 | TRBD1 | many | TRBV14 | TGTGCCAGCAGCCGGTTGGGAGGCACAGGGGGAGGCAGCGAACTGTTTTTT | CASSRLGGTGGGSELFF
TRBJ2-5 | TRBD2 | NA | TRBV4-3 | TGCGCCAGCAGTCGGGGGGGGGCAGAGACCCAGTACTTC | CASSRGGAETQYF
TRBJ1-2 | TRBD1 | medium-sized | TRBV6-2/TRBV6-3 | TGTGCCAGCGAGGGACAGGGCCGAAACTATGGCTACACCTTC | CASEGQGRNYGYTF
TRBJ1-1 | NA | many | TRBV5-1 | TGCGCCAGCAGCTTGGGGACAGCCCCTTTCACTGAAGCTTTCTTT | CASSLGTAPFTEAFF
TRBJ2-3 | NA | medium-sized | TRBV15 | TGTGCCACCAGCAGAGGATTTGGGGCCCCGGGATCGCAGTATTTT | CATSRGFGAPGSQYF
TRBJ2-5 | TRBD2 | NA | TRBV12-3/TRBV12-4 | TGTGCCAGCAGTCGGACTAGCGGGACAATGGGAGAGACCCAGTACTTC | CASSRTSGTMGETQYF
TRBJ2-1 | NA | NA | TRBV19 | TGTGCCAGTACCAGAATTGGGAGTTCCTACAATGAGCAGTTCTTC | CASTRIGSSYNEQFF
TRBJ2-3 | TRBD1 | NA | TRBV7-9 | TGTGCCAGCAGCTACGGGACAGGGTTTGGGGATACGCAGTATTTT | CASSYGTGFGDTQYF
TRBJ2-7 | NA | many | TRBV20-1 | TGCAGTGCCCGAAAAGGACAGGAAGCGGGCGAGCAGTACTTC | CSARKGQEAGEQYF
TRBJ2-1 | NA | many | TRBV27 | TGTGCCAGCAGTTTATGGGGAAGCAATGAGCAGTTCTTC | CASSLWGSNEQFF
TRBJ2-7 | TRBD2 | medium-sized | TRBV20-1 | TGCAGTGCTAGGGCCCCTAGCGGAAGCTACGAGCAGTACTTC | CSARAPSGSYEQYF
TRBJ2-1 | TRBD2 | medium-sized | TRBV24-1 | TGTGCCACCAGTGATTCGACTAGCGGGGCCTACAATGAGCAGTTCTTC | CATSDSTSGAYNEQFF
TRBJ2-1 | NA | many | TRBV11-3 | TGTGCCAGCAGCTCCCCCCGGGACCCAAGCTCCTACAATGAGCAGTTCTTC | CASSSPRDPSSYNEQFF
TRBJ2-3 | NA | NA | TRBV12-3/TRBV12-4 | TGTGCCAGAAGCCTCAACAGGGAAGGTCCAGATACGCAGTATTTT | CARSLNREGPDTQYF
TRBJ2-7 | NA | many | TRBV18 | TGTGCCAGCTCACCATGGACCGACTCCTACGAGCAGTACTTC | CASSPWTDSYEQYF
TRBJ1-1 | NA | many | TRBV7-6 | TGTGCCAGCAGCAGGCGGGCCACTGAAGCTTTCTTT | CASSRRATEAFF
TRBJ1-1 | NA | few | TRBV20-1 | TGCAGTGCCCAGCACGGCAGGGAAGGTGTCACTGAAGCTTTCTTT | CSAQHGREGVTEAFF
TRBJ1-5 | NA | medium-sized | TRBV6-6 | TGTGCCAGCAGTAACAGGGTAGGGCAGCCCCAGCATTTT | CASSNRVGQPQHF
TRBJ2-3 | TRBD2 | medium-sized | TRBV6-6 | TGTGCCAGCAGCTACTTAGCGGGGGGCACCACAGATACGCAGTATTTT | CASSYLAGGTTDTQYF
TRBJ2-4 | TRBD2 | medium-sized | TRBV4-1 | TGCGCCAGCAGCCAAGATCCGAGCGGGATAATAGCCAAAAACATTCAGTACTTC | CASSQDPSGIIAKNIQYF
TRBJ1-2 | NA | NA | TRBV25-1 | TGTGCCAGCATAGGGGAATATGGCTACACCTTC | CASIGEYGYTF
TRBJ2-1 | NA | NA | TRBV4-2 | TGTGCCAGCAGCCACTACGGAGATGGGATCGACAATGAGCAGTTCTTC | CASSHYGDGIDNEQFF
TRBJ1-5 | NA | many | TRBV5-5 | TGTGCCAGCAGCTTGGCGGGCGCCAATCAGCCCCAGCATTTT | CASSLAGANQPQHF
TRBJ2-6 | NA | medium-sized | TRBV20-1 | TGCAGTGCCCGGGACCGAGGCTCTGGGGCCAACGTCCTGACTTTC | CSARDRGSGANVLTF
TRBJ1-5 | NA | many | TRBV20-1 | TGCAGTGCTAGCTCCAGGGTCAATAGCAATCAGCCCCAGCATTTT | CSASSRVNSNQPQHF
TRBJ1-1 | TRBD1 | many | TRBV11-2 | TGTGCCAGCAGCTCCAGGGGGTTTTGGGGCACTGAAGCTTTCTTT | CASSSRGFWGTEAFF
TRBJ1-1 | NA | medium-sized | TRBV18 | TGTGCCAGCTCACCCGACCACAGGGACATGAACACTGAAGCTTTCTTT | CASSPDHRDMNTEAFF
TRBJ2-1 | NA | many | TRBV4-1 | TGCGCCAGCATACCTGAACCCGGGCGGTCTGGTCCCAATGAGCAGTTCTTC | CASIPEPGRSGPNEQFF
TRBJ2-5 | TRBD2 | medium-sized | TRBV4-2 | TGTGCCAGCAGGGGGACTAGCCAAGAGACCCAGTACTTC | CASRGTSQETQYF
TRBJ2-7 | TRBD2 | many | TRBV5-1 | TGCGCCAGCAGCTTGGAAGGCGGGAGGGCGAGCTACGAGCAGTACTTC | CASSLEGGRASYEQYF
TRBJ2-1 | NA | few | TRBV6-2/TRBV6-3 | TGTGCCAGCAGTTACGGGGGGAACTACAATGAGCAGTTCTTC | CASSYGGNYNEQFF
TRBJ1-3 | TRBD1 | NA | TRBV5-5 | TGTGCCAGCAGCTCGGGACAGTACTCTGGAAACACCATATATTTT | CASSSGQYSGNTIYF
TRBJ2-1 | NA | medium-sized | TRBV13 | TGTGCCAGCAGCCCAGTGGGTAAGACCTACAATGAGCAGTTCTTC | CASSPVGKTYNEQFF
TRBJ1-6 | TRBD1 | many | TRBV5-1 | TGCGCCAGCAGCTGGGACAGGGCGGATAATTCACCCCTCCACTTT | CASSWDRADNSPLHF
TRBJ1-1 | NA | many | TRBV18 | TGTGCCAGCTCACAAGGGACCATGAACACTGAAGCTTTCTTT | CASSQGTMNTEAFF
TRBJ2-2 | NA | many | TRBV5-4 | TGTGCCAGCAGCTTGGCCAAAGCGACTGCGGGCGCCGGGGAGCTGTTTTTT | CASSLAKATAGAGELFF
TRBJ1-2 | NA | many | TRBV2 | TGTGCCAGCAGTGAAGACAGCCTTAACTATGGCTACACCTTC | CASSEDSLNYGYTF
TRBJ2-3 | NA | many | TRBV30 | TGTGCCTGGAGTGTCCGGCGGGGAGATACGCAGTATTTT | CAWSVRRGDTQYF
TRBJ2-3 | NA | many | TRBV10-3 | TGTGCCAGCGGGTCGGCGGATACGCAGTATTTT | CASGSADTQYF
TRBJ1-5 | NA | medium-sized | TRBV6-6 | TGTGCCAGCAGTTACTTCCGTGAGGACAATCAGCCCCAGCATTTT | CASSYFREDNQPQHF